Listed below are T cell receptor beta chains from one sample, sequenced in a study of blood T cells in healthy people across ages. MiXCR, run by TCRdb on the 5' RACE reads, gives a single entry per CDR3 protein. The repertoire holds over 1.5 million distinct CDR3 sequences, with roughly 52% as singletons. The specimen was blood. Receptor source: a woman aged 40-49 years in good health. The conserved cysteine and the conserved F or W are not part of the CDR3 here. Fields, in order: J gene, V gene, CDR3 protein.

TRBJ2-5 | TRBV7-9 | ASSPRTGNFETQY
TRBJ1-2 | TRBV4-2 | ASSQDLGLGQPPRGYT
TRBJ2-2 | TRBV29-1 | SVDSGQLTGELF
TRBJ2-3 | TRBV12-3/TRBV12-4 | ASSFPGLAGDTQY
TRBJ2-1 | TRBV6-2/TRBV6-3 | ASSTYFGTGTYNEQF
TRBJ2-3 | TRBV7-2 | ASQTGTDTQY
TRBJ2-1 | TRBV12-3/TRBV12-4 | ASSLGRERDNEQF
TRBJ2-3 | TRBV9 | ASSVSTSLSTDTQY
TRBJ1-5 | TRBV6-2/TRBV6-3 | ASSADRVSNQPQH
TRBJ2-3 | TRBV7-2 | ASSSRTSVDTQY
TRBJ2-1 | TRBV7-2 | ASSTGGTGVVYNEQF
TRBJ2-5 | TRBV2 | ASSEDSPRMGETQY
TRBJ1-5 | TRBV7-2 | ASSLAVMGQASNQPQH
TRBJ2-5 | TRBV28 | ASSMSGGMGETQY
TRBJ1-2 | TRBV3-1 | ASSHDLWGQGNPGYT
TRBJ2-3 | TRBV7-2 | AGSLQLGTDTQY
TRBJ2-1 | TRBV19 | ASGLIRDEQF
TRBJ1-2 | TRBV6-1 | ASSQRQGALLKDYGYT
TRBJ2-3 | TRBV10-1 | ASSGTSGVEDTQY
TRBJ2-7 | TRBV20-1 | SARAPVGEQY
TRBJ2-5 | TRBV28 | ASSSTRQIQETQY
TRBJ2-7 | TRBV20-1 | SARDTGRTYEQY
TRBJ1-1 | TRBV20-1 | STLDPTYF
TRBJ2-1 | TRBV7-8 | ASSTGTSGGVYNEQF
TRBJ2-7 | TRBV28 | ASRLQGEHEQY
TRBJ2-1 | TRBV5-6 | ASSGPTGYEQF
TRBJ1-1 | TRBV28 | ASSFAPGLNTEAF
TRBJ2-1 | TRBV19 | ASSPDRAGEQF
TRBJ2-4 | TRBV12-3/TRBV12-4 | ASSLTEGGVKNIQY
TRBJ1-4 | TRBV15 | ATSSGWGGGSINEKLF
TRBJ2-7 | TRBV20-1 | SASQGTGWDEQY
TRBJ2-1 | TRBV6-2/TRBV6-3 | ASSYGGQGLNEQF
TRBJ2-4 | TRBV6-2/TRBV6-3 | ASSYSESQKNIQY
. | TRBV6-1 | ASSEGLAGYEQY
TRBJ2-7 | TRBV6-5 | ASKPGVGPLGEQY
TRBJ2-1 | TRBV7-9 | ASSMGLAGGNEQF
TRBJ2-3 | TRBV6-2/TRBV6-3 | ASSYRLAGADTQY
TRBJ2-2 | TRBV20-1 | SASSGGATGELF
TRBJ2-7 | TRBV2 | ASVLPGTGYEQY
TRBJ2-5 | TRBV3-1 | ASSQASGGTQETQY
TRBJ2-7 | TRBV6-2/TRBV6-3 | ASSPPLGQGANALYEQY
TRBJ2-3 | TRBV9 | ASSAREDTQY
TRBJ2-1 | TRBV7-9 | AGSSDTTYNEQF
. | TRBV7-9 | ASSSTESFKNNIQY